The clone carrying this T cell receptor beta chain came up a few times. CDR1 is SGHDT, CDR2 YYEEEE, per germline. The CDR3 consists of 16 residues. The V end lost 4 bases, the J end lost 0 bases, and 14 bases lay between the germline ends. This sample is part of a study of response to subunit inactivated influenza vaccine. MiXCR, applied by TCRdb to the RT-PCR reads, yields one record per CDR3 protein. This table holds roughly 620,000 distinct CDR3 sequences, 11% found once. This same sample was also part of a study on T cells expressing NK-cell markers. This second study notes: The TCR beta cDNA came from 5'RACE template switching with UMIs. Of CD8+ T cells, about 1.0-7.5% belonged to dominant NKG2C+ clonotypes in five to seven donors. Several donors showed these clonotypes also leading the CD3+CD56-NKG2C+ fraction.

V is TRBV5-6 and J is TRBJ2-1; D gene uncertain. This specimen was PBMCs from blood, taken on the day of vaccination. The TCR originated in a man aged 45 to 65 who received an inactivated influenza vaccine. The CDR3 region has the DNA TGTGCCAGCAGCCGAACCGGGCCCATCTCCTACAATGAGCAGTTCTTC. Its protein product is CASSRTGPISYNEQFF.